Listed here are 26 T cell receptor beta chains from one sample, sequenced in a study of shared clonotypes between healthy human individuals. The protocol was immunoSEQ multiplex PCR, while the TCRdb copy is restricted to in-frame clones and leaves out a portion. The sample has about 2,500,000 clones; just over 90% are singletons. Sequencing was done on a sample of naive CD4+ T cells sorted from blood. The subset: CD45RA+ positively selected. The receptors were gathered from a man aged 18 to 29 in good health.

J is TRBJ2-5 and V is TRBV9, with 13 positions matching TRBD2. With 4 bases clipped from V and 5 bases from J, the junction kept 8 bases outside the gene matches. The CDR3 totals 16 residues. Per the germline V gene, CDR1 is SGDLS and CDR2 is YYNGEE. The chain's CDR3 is CASSPTSGGAGETQYF. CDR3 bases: TGTGCCAGCAGCCCCACTAGCGGGGGGGCGGGGGAGACCCAGTACTTC.

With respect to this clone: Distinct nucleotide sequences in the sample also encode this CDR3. CDR3 sequence (DNA): TGCGCCAGCAGCTTGACAACCATGAACACTGAAGCTTTCTTT. It translates to CASSLTTMNTEAFF. The V gene is TRBV5-1, the J gene TRBJ1-1, with D uncertain. Germline V lookup: CDR1 SGHRS, CDR2 YFSETQ. The germline V and J ends were trimmed by 1 base and 0 bases, with 7 bases remaining between them. CDR3 length: 14 residues.

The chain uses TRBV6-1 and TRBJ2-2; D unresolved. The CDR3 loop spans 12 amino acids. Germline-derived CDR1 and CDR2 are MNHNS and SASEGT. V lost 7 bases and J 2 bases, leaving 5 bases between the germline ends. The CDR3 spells CASKKNTGELFF. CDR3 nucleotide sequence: TGTGCCAGCAAAAAAAACACCGGGGAGCTGTTTTTT.

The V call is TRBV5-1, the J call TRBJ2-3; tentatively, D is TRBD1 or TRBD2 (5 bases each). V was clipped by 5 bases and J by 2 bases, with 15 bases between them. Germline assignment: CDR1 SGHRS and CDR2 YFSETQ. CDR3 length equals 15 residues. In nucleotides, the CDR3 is TGCGCCAGCAGACCCACTGGGGGATCCACAGATACGCAGTATTTT. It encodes CASRPTGGSTDTQYF.

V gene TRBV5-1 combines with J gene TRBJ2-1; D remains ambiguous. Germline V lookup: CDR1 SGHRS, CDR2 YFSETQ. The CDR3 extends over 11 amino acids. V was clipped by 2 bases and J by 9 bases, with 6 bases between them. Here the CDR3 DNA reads TGCGCCAGCAGCTTAACGAGTGAGCAGTTCTTC. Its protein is CASSLTSEQFF.

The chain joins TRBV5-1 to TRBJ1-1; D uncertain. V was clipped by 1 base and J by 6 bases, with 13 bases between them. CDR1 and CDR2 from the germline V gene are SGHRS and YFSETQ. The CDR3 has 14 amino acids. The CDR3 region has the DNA TGCGCCAGCAGCTTGATGGTGGCAGATTCTGAAGCTTTCTTT. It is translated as CASSLMVADSEAFF.

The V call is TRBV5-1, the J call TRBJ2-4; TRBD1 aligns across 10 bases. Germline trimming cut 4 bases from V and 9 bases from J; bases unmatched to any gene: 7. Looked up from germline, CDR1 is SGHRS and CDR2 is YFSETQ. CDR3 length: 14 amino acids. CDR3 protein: CASSPGQGRGIQYF. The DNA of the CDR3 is TGCGCCAGCAGCCCGGGACAGGGGAGAGGCATTCAGTACTTC.

The CDR3 nucleotides are TGTGCCAGCAGCTTTAGCACTATCACAGATACGCAGTATTTT. Protein sequence: CASSFSTITDTQYF. The V gene is TRBV7-9, the J gene TRBJ2-3; no definite D call. V lost 3 bases, J lost 2 bases, and 9 bases lay in between. CDR1 and CDR2 (germline): SEHNR, FQNEAQ (reference sequence). The CDR3 has 14 amino acids. Full variable domain (rest looked up from reference TRBV7-9 and TRBJ2-3): DTGVSQNPRHKITKRGQNVTFRCDPISEHNRLYWYRQTLGQGPEFLTYFQNEAQLEKSRLLSDRFSAERPKGSFSTLEIQRTEQGDSAMYLCASSFSTITDTQYFGPGTRLTVL.

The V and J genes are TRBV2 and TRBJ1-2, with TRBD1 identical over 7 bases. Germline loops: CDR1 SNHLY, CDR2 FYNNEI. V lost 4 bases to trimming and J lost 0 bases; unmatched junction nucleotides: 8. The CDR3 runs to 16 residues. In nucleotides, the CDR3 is TGTGCCAGCAGTGTCTTACCCGACAGGGCTAACTATGGCTACACCTTC. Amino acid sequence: CASSVLPDRANYGYTF.

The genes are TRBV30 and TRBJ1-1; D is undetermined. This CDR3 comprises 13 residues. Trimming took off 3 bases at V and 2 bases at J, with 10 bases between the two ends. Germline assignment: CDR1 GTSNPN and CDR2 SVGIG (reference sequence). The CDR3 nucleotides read TGTGCCTGGAGATTCGGTATTAACACTGAAGCTTTCTTT. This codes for CAWRFGINTEAFF.

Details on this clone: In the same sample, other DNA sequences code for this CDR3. The CDR3 region is CASSPTGQGNYEQYF. The CDR3 DNA is TGCGCCAGCAGCCCCACGGGACAGGGGAATTACGAGCAGTACTTC. The chain recombines TRBV5-1 with TRBJ2-7; 10 positions match TRBD1. Germline trimming cut 4 bases from V and 4 bases from J; bases unmatched to any gene: 8. The germline V gene encodes CDR1 SGHRS and CDR2 YFSETQ. The CDR3 covers 15 residues.

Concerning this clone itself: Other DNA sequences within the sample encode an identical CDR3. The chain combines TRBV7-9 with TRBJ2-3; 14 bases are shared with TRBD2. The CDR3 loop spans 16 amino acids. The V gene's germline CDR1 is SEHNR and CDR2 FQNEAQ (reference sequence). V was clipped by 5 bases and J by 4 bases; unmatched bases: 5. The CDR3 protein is CASSLGLAGVADTQYF. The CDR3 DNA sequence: TGTGCCAGCAGCCTGGGACTAGCGGGAGTGGCAGATACGCAGTATTTT. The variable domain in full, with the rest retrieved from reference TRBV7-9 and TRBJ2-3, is DTGVSQNPRHKITKRGQNVTFRCDPISEHNRLYWYRQTLGQGPEFLTYFQNEAQLEKSRLLSDRFSAERPKGSFSTLEIQRTEQGDSAMYLCASSLGLAGVADTQYFGPGTRLTVL.

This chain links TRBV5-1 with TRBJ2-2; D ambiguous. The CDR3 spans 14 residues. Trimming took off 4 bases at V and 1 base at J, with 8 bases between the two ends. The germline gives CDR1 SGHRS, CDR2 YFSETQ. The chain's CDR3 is CASSHGLNTGELFF. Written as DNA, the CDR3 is TGCGCCAGCAGCCACGGGCTGAACACCGGGGAGCTGTTTTTT.

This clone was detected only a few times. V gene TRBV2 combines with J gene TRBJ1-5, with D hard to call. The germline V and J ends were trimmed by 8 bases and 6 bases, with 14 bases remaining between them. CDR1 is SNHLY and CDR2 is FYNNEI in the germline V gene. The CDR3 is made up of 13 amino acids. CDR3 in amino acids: CASGLAGIQPQHF. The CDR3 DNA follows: TGTGCCAGCGGTTTGGCGGGAATTCAGCCCCAGCATTTT.

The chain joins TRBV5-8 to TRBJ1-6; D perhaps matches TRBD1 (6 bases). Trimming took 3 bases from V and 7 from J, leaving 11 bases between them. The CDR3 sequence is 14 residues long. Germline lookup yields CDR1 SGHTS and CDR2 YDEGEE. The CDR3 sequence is CASSWTVGNSPLHF. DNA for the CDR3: TGTGCCAGCAGCTGGACAGTAGGCAATTCACCCCTCCACTTT.

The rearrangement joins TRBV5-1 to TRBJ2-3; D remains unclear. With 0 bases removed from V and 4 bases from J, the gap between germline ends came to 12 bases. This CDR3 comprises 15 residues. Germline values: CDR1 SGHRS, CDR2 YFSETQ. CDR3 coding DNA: TGCGCCAGCAGCTTGGGACGGCCCGGCGCAGATACGCAGTATTTT. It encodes CASSLGRPGADTQYF.

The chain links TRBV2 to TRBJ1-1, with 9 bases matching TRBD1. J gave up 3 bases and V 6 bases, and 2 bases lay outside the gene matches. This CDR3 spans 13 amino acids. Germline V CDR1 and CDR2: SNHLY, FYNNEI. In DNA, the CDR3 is TGTGCCAGCAGGGGACAGGGATACACTGAAGCTTTCTTT. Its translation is CASRGQGYTEAFF.

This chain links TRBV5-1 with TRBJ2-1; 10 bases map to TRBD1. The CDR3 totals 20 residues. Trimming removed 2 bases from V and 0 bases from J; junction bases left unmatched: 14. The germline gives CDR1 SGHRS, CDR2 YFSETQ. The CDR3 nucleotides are TGCGCCAGCAGCTTTCCTAGGGGACAGGGGAGATTAAGCTCCTACAATGAGCAGTTCTTC. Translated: CASSFPRGQGRLSSYNEQFF.

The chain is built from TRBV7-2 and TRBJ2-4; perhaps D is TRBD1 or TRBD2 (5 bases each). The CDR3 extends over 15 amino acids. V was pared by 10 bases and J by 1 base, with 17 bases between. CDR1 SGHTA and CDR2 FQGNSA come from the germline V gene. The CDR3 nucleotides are TGTGCCATCGAACCGGGACCCACTGCCAAAAACATTCAGTACTTC. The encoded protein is CAIEPGPTAKNIQYF.

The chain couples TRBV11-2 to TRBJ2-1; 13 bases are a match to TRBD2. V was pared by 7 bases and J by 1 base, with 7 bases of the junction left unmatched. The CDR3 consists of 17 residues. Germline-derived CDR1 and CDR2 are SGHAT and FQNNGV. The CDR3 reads CASTTSGRASSYNEQFF. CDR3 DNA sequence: TGTGCCAGCACCACTAGCGGGAGGGCCTCTTCCTACAATGAGCAGTTCTTC. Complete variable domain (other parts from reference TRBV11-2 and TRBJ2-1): EAGVAQSPRYKIIEKRQSVAFWCNPISGHATLYWYQQILGQGPKLLIQFQNNGVVDDSQLPKDRFSAERLKGVDSTLKIQPAKLEDSAVYLCASTTSGRASSYNEQFFGPGTRLTVL.

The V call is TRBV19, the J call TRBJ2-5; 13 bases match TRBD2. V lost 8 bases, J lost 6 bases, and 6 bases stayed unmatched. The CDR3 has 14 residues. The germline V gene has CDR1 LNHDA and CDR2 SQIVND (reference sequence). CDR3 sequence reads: CASGLAGEVKTQYF. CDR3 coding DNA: TGTGCCAGTGGACTAGCGGGAGAAGTAAAGACCCAGTACTTC.

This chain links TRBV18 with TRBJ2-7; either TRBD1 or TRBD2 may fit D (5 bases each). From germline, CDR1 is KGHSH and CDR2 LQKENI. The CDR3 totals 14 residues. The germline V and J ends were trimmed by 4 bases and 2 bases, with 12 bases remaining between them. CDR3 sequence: CASSLGTSAYEQYF. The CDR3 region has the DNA TGTGCCAGCTCACTCGGGACCTCAGCCTACGAGCAGTACTTC.

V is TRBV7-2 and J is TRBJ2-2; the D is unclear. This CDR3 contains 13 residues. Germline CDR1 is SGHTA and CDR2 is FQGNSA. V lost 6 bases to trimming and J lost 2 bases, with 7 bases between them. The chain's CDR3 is CASSWRNTGELFF. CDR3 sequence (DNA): TGTGCCAGCAGTTGGAGAAACACCGGGGAGCTGTTTTTT.

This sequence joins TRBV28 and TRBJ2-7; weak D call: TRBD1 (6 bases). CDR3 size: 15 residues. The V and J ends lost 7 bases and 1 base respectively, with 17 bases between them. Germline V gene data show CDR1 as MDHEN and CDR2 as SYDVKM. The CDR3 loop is CASKLGQGRSYEQYF. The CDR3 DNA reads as TGTGCCAGCAAGCTGGGGCAGGGGCGATCCTACGAGCAGTACTTC. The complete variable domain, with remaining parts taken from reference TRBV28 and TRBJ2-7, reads DVKVTQSSRYLVKRTGEKVFLECVQDMDHENMFWYRQDPGLGLRLIYFSYDVKMKEKGDIPEGYSVSREKKERFSLILESASTNQTSMYLCASKLGQGRSYEQYFGPGTRLTVT.

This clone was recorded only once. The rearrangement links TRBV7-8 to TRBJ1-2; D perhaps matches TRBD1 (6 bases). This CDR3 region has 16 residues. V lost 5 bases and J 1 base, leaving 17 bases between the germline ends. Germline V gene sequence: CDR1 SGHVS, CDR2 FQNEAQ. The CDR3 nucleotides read TGTGCCAGCAGCACCAAGACAGGCCCAGGTAACTATGGCTACACCTTC. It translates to CASSTKTGPGNYGYTF.

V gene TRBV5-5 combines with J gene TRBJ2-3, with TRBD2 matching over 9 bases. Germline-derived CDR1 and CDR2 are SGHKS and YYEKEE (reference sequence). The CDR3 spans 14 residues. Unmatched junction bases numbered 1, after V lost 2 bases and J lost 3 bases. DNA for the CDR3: TGTGCCAGCAGCTTTAGCGGGAGTACAGATACGCAGTATTTT. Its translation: CASSFSGSTDTQYF.